This T cell receptor beta chain was sequenced in a study of identical twins. TCRdb processed the 5' RACE reads anew with MiXCR; each CDR3 protein has one entry. The sample yields 450,000 or so distinct CDR3 sequences, more than 20% seen once. The CDR3 runs to 16 residues. The V segment lost 6 bases and the J segment 2 bases; nucleotides outside the gene matches: 9. The same data also contributed to another study, on T cells expressing NK-cell markers.

The receptor comes from a woman aged 18 to 35 in good health. Material for sequencing was CD4+ T cells sorted from blood. V is TRBV12-3 or TRBV12-4 and J is TRBJ2-1; TRBD2 agrees at 8 bases. The CDR3 loop reads CASRAWERGTYNEQFF. The CDR3 nucleotides read TGTGCCAGCAGGGCCTGGGAGCGGGGGACCTACAATGAGCAGTTCTTC.